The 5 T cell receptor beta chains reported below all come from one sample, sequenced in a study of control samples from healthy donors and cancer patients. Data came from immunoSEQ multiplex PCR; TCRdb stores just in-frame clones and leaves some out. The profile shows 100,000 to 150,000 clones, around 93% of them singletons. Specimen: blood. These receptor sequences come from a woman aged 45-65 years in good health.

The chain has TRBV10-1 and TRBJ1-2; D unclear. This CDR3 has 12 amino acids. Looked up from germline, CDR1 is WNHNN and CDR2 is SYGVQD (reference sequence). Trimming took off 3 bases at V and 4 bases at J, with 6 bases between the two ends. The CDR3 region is CASSDSRYGYTF. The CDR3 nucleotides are TGCGCCAGCAGTGACAGCCGCTATGGCTACACCTTC.

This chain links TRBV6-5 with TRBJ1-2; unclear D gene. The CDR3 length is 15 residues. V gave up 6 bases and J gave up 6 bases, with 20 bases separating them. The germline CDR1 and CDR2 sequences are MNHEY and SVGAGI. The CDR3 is CASSPSGRGRNGYTF. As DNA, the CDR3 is TGTGCCAGCAGCCCCTCGGGGAGAGGGAGAAATGGCTACACCTTC.

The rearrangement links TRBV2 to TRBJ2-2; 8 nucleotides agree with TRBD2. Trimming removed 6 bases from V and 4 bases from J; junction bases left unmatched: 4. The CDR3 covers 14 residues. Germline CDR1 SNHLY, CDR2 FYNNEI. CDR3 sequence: CASRVTSGTGELFF. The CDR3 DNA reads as TGTGCCAGCAGGGTAACTAGCGGCACCGGGGAGCTGTTTTTT. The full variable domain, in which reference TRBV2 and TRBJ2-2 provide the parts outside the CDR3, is EPEVTQTPSHQVTQMGQEVILRCVPISNHLYFYWYRQILGQKVEFLVSFYNNEISEKSEIFDDQFSVERPDGSNFTLKIRSTKLEDSAMYFCASRVTSGTGELFFGEGSRLTVL.

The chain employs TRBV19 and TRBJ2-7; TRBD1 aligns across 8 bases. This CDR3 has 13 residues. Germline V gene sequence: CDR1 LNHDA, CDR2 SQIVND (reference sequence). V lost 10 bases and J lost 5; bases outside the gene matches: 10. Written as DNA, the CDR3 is TGTGCCACTGACAGGGGATTTGGAAACGAGCAGTACTTC. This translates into CATDRGFGNEQYF.

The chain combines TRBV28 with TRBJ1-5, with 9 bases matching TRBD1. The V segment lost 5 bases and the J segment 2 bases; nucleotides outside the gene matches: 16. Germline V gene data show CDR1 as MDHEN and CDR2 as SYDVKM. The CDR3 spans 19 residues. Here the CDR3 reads CASSPTGQGAGKGNQPQHF. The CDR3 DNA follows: TGTGCCAGCAGTCCCACGGGACAGGGCGCGGGTAAGGGCAATCAGCCCCAGCATTTT.